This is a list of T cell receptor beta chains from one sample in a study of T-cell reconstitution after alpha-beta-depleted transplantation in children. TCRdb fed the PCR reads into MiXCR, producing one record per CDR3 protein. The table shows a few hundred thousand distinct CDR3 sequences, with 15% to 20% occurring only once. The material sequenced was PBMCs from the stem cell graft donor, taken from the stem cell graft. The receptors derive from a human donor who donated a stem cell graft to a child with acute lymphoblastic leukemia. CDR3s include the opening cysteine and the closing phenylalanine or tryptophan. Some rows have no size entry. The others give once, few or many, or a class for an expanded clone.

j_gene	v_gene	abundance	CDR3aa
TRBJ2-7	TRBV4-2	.	CASSQEGGPSYEQYF
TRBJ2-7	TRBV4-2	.	CASAQGGTFYEQYF
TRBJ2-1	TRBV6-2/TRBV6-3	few	CASSFTGDGAGVKFF
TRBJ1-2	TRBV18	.	CASSPVRDRPYGYTF
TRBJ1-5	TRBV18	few	CASSPSGGYQPQHF
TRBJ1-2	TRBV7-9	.	CASSLGLGGHYGYTF
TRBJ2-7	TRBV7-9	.	CASSLGAGTAQYF
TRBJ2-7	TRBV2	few	CASSESGRLYEQYF
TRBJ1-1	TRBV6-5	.	CASSYTPGQVEGTEAFF
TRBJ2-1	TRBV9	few	CASSVDSGSYNEQFF
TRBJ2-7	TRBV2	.	CASRLAGRYEQYF
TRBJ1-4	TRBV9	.	CASSAEHRDPNEKLFF
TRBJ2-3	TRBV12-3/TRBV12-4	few	CASSSQGGTQYF
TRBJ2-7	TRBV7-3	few	CASSHSGTGMAYEQYF
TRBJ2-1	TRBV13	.	CASSFRSRDNEQFF
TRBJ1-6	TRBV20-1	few	CSATGDREGTPLHF
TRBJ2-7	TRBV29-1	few	CSVSTGIQQYF
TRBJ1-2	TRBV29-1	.	CSVPEGYTF
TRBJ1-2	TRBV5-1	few	CASSLYRGPDGYTF
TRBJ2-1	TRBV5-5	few	CASSLGWLNEQFF
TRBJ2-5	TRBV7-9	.	CASRTGSSETQYF
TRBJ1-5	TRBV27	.	CASGFLGNQPQHF
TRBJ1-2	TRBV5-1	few	CASSFMDGGYGYTF
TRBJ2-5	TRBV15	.	CATSRDFGETQYF
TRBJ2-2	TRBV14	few	CASSQGRAGGRSGELFF
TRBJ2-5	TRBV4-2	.	CASSSRPLSETQYF
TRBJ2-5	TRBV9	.	CASSVEPTGLLRETQYF
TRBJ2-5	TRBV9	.	CASSADYYLLGAGEETQYF
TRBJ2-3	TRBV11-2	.	CASSAGLFLRTDTQYF
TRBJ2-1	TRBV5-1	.	CASSSPTSGPSYNEQFF